Reported below is one TCR beta chain. Its antigen specificity is not known. No quality values exist for individual bases; no much larger clone is one base distant. The sample belongs to a study of shared clonotypes between healthy human individuals (TCRdb year 2020). Concerning the study at large: The cohort included three men and a couple of women between 18 and 49 years of age. For each donor, three plates each were used for CD4 naive and CD4 memory, two plates were used for CD8 naive, and one plate was used for CD8 memory. Blood TCR repertoires of five healthy adults were deeply sequenced to estimate repertoire size and the extent of clonotype sharing between individuals. Libraries were prepared and TCR repertoires were sequenced by different laboratories using diverse techniques, in order to increase sequencing depth and limit assay-specific biases. Per donor, leukapheresis produced somewhere between about 0.8 and 9 billion PBMCs.

The paper's findings and limits, for the study overall: Sampling was limited to blood, and TCR repertoires in tissue likely differ from TCR repertoires in blood. Naive subsets generally had larger estimated clonotype richness than memory subsets. The genetic and exposure-history diversity represented was limited by the small number of donors. Sharing across several donors was observed for roughly 5% of naive CD4, over 3% of naive CD8, 2% to 2.5% of memory CD4, and about 0.39% of memory CD8 clonotypes. Compared with non-shared clonotypes, the clonotypes found in all four sorted-subset donors had higher generation probabilities. Incomplete sequencing was indicated by rarefaction of sorted-subset datasets, despite the large sequencing depth. Pairwise subsampling led to the expectation that sequencing depth would affect the degree of clonotype sharing among donors.

Trimming takes 5 bases off V and 5 bases off J; junction bases not matched to a gene: 3. The germline V gene provides CDR1 SNHLY and CDR2 FYNNEI. The CDR3 goes from the cysteine to the phenylalanine over 14 residues. The CDR3 DNA has 42 bases and is translated from base 1. CD8 naive samples were obtained by positive selection for CCR7 among CD45RO-negative cells, yielding a CD45RA+CCR7+ population from which TemRA cells were excluded. The donors were healthy, HIV-negative adults who had no recently reported acute infections or vaccinations. Every donor was a Caucasian adult living in Nashville, Tennessee, USA. Blood was obtained by leukapheresis, after which PBMCs were separated by Ficoll-Histopaque density gradient centrifugation and cryopreserved in liquid nitrogen vapor phase. Purity and quantity of every magnetically sorted T cell population were checked by analytical flow cytometry. From each sorted fraction, genomic DNA was isolated and quantified by UV absorbance on a Nanodrop 2000c.

Using the deep immunoSEQ assay, TCR CDR3 regions were amplified from genomic DNA by multiplex PCR. Genomic DNA extracted from each cell subset was distributed evenly over all wells of several immunoSEQ 96-well plates, and each plate served as one replicate. Each replicate PCR for sorted subsets received around 200 ng genomic DNA, equal to some 32,000 T cell genomes. Purified libraries were quantified with a Qubit 3.0 fluorometer, sized on a Bioanalyzer 2100, and re-quantified with the KAPA Library Quantification kit. A separate single-read 150-cycle Illumina NextSeq 550 flow cell was used to sequence each immunoSEQ 96-well plate. In the original analysis: Because only junctional sequences without quality scores were contained in the immunoSEQ output, filtering matching that applied to full-length reads could not be performed. To assign V/J genes and CDR3, sequences were annotated against IMGT germline references using PyIR, a Python wrapper for IgBLAST v1.9. Reads were removed for weak V/J assignments (E-value above 1e-6), missing CDR3, stop codons, out-of-frame junctions, or ambiguous translated residues. A V3J clonotype was defined by an identical inferred V gene, J gene, and CDR3 amino acid sequence. Percentage overlap between repertoires was calculated by dividing the number of shared unique clonotypes by the size of the smaller repertoire. Richness of each repertoire was evaluated using RTK rarefaction, the Chao1 estimator, and Recon v2.1 estimates of unobserved clonotypes. OLGA was used to compute generation probabilities for all TCRbeta clonotypes that the gDNA method yielded from a few donors. The table comes from immuneACCESS by way of TCRdb, which keeps in-frame sequences with V and J called. Part of the clones is missing from these tables; in studies checked, under half for an unresolved V gene and the rest for unknown reasons. That table gives V, J and clone size, and the DNA gave D and trimming. Counted in this sample were nearly 2 million clones; approximately 95% of them appeared once. The ten largest account for approximately 1% of the sample.

The rearrangement joined TRBV2 to TRBJ2-5; 12 bases in the middle match TRBD2. The sequence came from a man aged 18-30 years in good health. The sequenced sample consisted of naive CD8+ T cells sorted from blood. The sample's cell subset or site label is to be understood as: CD45RA+CCR7+. The encoded CDR3 is CASSLAGGIETQYF. The base sequence is TGTGCCAGCAGTCTAGCGGGGGGGATTGAGACCCAGTACTTC. This CDR3, with the reference TRBV2 and TRBJ2-5 proteins standing in past its ends, gives the full variable domain EPEVTQTPSHQVTQMGQEVILRCVPISNHLYFYWYRQILGQKVEFLVSFYNNEISEKSEIFDDQFSVERPDGSNFTLKIRSTKLEDSAMYFCASSLAGGIETQYFGPGTRLLVL.